What follows is one T cell receptor (beta chain) and its context. Antigen unknown. The repertoire was sequenced with immunoSEQ multiplex PCR; TCRdb's copy has only in-frame clones and lacks some. The sample includes about 51,000 clones, 86% of them seen just once. The data were taken from a study of PD-L1 blockade in urothelial cancer. Study at large: In the patient group, about 85% of the roughly 30 were males with bladder-origin urothelial cancer. Median blood clonality was roughly 0.088, with some 89,000 unique TCRs.

Patients in the study were battling locally advanced or metastatic urothelial carcinoma. Findings of the study overall: Having blood TCR clonality under the median before treatment predicted better survival.

The clonotype comes from a man in his 60s with urothelial cancer. Sequences were derived from PBMCs, sampled around atezolizumab (anti-PD-L1) treatment.

CDR3 DNA: TGTGCCAGTAGTAGTCGGACACACATGAACACTGAAGCTTTCTTT. Its translation is CASSSRTHMNTEAFF. The gene calls are TRBV19 and TRBJ1-1, with D possibly matching TRBD1 (5 bases). V was clipped by 4 bases and J by 0 bases, with 12 bases between them. Germline V gene sequence: CDR1 LNHDA, CDR2 SQIVND (reference sequence). The CDR3 spans 15 residues.